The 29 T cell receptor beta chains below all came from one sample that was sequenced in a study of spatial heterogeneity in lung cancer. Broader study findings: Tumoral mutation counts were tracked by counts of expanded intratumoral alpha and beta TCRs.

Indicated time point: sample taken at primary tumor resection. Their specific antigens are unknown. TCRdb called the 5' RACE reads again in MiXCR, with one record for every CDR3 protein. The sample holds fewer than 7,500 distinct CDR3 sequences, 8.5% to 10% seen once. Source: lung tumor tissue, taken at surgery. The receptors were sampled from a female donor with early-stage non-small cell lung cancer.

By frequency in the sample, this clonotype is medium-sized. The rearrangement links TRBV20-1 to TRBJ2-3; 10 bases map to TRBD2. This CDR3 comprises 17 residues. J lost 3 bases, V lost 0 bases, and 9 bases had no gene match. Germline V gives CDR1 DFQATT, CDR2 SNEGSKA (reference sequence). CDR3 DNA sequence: TGCAGTGCTAGAGATTGGGGCAAGGGACTAGCGACAGATACGCAGTATTTT. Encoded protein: CSARDWGKGLATDTQYF.

CDR3 sequence: CSATSTRTVTEKLFF. The DNA for the CDR3 is TGCAGTGCTACCAGTACGAGAACAGTAACTGAAAAACTGTTTTTT. The rearrangement uses TRBV20-1 and TRBJ1-4; D gene ambiguous. Germline CDR1 is DFQATT and CDR2 is SNEGSKA (reference sequence). This CDR3 region has 15 residues. The V and J ends lost 4 bases and 7 bases respectively, with 19 bases between them.

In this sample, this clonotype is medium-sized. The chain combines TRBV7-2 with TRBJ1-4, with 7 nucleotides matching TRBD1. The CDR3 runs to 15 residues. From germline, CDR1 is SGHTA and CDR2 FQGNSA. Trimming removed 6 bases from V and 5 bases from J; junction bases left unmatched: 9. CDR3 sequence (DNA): TGTGCCAGCAGTCGCCCGGGACAGTTCAATGAAAAACTGTTTTTT. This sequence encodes CASSRPGQFNEKLFF.

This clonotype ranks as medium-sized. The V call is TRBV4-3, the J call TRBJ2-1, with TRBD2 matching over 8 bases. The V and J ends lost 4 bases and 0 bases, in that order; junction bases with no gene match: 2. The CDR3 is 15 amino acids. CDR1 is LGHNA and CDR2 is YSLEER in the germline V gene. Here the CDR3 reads CASSPAGDSYNEQFF. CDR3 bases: TGCGCCAGCAGCCCAGCGGGGGACTCCTACAATGAGCAGTTCTTC.

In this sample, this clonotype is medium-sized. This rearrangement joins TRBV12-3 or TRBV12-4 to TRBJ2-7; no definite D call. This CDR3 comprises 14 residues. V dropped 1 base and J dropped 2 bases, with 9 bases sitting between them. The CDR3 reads CASSLGGIAYEQYF. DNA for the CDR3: TGTGCCAGCAGTTTAGGAGGTATCGCCTACGAGCAGTACTTC.

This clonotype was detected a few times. This CDR3 reads CSASPFSGGATDTQYF. The CDR3 DNA sequence: TGCAGTGCTAGTCCATTTAGCGGGGGGGCCACAGATACGCAGTATTTT. V usage is TRBV20-1 and J usage is TRBJ2-3, with 11 nucleotides matching TRBD2. This CDR3 spans 16 amino acids. Germline V CDR1 and CDR2: DFQATT, SNEGSKA (reference sequence). Trimming at V came to 3 bases and at J to 2 bases, leaving 7 bases not matched to a gene.

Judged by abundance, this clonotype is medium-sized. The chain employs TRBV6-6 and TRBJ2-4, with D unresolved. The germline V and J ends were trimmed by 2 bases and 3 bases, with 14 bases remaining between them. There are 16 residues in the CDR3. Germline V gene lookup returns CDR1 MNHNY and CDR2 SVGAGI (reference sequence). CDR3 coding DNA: TGTGCCAGCAGTTACCTGATATCGCTCGGCAAAAACATTCAGTACTTC. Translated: CASSYLISLGKNIQYF.

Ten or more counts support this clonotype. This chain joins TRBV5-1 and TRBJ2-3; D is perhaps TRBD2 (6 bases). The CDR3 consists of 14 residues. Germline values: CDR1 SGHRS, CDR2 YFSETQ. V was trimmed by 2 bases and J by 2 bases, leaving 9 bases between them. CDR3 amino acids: CASSLGTFTDTQYF. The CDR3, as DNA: TGCGCCAGCAGCTTAGGGACTTTCACAGATACGCAGTATTTT.

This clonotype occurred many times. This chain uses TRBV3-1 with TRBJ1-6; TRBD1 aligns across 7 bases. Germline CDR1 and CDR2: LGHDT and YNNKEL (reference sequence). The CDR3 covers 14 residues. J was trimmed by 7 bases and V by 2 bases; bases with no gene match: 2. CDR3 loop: CASSQQQGNSPLHF. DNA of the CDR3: TGTGCCAGCAGCCAACAACAGGGGAATTCACCCCTCCACTTT.

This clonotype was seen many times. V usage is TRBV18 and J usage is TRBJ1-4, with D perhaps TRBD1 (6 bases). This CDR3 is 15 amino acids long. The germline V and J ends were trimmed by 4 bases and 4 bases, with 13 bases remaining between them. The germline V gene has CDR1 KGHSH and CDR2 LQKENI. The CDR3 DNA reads TGTGCCAGCTCACGTCCGGGGGACAATAATGAAAAACTGTTTTTT. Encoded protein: CASSRPGDNNEKLFF.

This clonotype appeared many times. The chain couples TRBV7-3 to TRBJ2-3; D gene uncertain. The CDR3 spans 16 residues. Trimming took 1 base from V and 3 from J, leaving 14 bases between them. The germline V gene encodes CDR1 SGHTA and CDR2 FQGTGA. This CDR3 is CASSLMGNLRTDTQYF. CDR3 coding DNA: TGTGCCAGCAGCTTAATGGGTAATTTAAGGACAGATACGCAGTATTTT. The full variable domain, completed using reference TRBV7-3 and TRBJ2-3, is GAGVSQTPSNKVTEKGKYVELRCDPISGHTALYWYRQSLGQGPEFLIYFQGTGAADDSGLPNDRFFAVRPEGSVSTLKIQRTERGDSAVYLCASSLMGNLRTDTQYFGPGTRLTVL.

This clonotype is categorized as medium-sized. This CDR3 reads CASSLGQRNSPLHF. Here the CDR3 DNA reads TGCGCCAGCAGCTTGGGACAGAGGAATTCACCCCTCCACTTT. V gene TRBV5-1 combines with J gene TRBJ1-6; D may be TRBD1 (5 bases). V shed 0 bases and J shed 7 bases, with 8 bases lying between them. Germline V gene sequence: CDR1 SGHRS, CDR2 YFSETQ. The CDR3 length is 14 residues.

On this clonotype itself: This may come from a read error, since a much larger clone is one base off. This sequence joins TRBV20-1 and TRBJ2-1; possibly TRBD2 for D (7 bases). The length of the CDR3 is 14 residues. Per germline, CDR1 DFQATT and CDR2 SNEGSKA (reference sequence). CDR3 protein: CSASGGLFANGQFF. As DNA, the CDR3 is TGCAGTGCTTCGGGGGGCCTATTCGCCAATGGGCAGTTCTTC.

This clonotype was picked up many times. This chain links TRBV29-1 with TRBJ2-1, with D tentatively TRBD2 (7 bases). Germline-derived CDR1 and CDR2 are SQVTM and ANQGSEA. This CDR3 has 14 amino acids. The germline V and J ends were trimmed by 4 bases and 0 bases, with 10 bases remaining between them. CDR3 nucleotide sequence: TGCAGCGTTGTCCGGGGGGCCTCCTACAATGAGCAGTTCTTC. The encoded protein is CSVVRGASYNEQFF.

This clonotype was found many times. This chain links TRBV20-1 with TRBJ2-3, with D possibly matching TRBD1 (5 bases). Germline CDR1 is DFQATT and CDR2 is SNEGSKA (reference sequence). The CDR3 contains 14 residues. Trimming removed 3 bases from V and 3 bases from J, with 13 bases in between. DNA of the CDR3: TGCAGTGCTAGTCGAAAGGGGTGGACAGATACGCAGTATTTT. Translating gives CSASRKGWTDTQYF.

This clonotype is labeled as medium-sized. Here the CDR3 reads CSARETEEKLFF. CDR3 sequence (DNA): TGCAGTGCTAGAGAGACAGAAGAAAAACTGTTTTTT. The chain is built from TRBV20-1 and TRBJ1-4; D may be TRBD1 (5 bases). V was cut by 0 bases and J by 8 bases, with 7 bases left in between. This CDR3 contains 12 residues. Germline V lookup: CDR1 DFQATT, CDR2 SNEGSKA (reference sequence).

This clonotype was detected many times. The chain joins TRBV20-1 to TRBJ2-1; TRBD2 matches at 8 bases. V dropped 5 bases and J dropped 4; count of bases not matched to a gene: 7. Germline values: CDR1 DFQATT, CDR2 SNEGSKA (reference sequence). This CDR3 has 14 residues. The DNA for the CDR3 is TGCAGTGCTCTCCCGGGACTAGGGTACAATGAGCAGTTCTTC. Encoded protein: CSALPGLGYNEQFF.

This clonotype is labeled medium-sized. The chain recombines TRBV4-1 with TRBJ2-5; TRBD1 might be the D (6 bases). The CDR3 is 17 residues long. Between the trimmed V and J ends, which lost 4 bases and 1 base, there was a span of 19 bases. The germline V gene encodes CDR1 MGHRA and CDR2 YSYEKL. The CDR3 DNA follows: TGCGCCAGCAGCCGAAGAACGTGGACAGCCAGCCAAGAGACCCAGTACTTC. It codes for CASSRRTWTASQETQYF.

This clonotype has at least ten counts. In DNA, the CDR3 is TGTGCCTCAGGGAAGGAGGGCTCAAATCAGCCCCAGCATTTT. Encoded protein: CASGKEGSNQPQHF. The rearrangement links TRBV10-3 to TRBJ1-5; D may be TRBD1 (5 bases). The V and J ends lost 11 bases and 4 bases respectively, with 18 bases between them. The CDR3 has 14 amino acids. Germline V gives CDR1 ENHRY, CDR2 SYGVKD.

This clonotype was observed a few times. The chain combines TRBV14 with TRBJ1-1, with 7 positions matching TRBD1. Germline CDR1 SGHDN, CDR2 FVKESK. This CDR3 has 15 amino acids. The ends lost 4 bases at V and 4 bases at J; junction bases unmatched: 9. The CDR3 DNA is TGTGCCAGCAGCCTTTTGACAGGGTACTCCACTGAAGCTTTCTTT. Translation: CASSLLTGYSTEAFF.

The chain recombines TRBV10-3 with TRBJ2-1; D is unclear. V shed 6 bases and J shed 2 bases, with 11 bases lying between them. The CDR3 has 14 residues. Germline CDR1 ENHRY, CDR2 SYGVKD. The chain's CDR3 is CAISLGSTYNEQFF. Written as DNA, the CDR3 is TGTGCCATCAGCCTCGGGTCAACCTACAATGAGCAGTTCTTC.

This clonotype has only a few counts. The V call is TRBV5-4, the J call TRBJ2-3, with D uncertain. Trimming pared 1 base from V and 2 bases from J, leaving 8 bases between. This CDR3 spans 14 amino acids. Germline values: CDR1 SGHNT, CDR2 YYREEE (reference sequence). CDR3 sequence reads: CASSLLGITDTQYF. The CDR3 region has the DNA TGTGCCAGCAGCTTGTTGGGGATCACAGATACGCAGTATTTT.

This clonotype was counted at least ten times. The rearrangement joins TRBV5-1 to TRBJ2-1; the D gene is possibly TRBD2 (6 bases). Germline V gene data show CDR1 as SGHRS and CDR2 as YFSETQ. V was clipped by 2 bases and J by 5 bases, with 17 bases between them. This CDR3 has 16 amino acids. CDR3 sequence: CASSFGTPNRDNEQFF. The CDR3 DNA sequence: TGCGCCAGCAGCTTCGGGACTCCCAATCGGGACAATGAGCAGTTCTTC.

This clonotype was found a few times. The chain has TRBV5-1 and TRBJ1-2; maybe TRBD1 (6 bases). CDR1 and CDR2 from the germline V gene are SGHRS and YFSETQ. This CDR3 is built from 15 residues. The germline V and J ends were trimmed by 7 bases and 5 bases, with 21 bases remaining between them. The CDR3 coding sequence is TGCGCCAGCTCGACAGGACCCATCGTGAGATATGGCTACACCTTC. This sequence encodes CASSTGPIVRYGYTF.

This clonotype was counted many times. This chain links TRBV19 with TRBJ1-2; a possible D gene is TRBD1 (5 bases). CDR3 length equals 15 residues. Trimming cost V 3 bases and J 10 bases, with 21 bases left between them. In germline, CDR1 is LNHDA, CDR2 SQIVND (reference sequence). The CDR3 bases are TGTGCCAGTAGTATGGGAACAGGCCGCGAATTGATCTACACCTTC. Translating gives CASSMGTGRELIYTF.

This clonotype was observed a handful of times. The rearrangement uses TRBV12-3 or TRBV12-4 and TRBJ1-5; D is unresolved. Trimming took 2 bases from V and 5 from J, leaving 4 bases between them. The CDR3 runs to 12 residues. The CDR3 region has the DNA TGTGCCAGCAGTTTAAGGGATCAGCCCCAGCATTTT. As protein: CASSLRDQPQHF.

Here the CDR3 reads CATSSFTGNYEQYF. CDR3 nucleotide sequence: TGTGCCACCAGCAGTTTTACAGGGAATTACGAGCAGTACTTC. The chain combines TRBV15 with TRBJ2-7; D is perhaps TRBD1 (6 bases). CDR3 size: 14 residues. The germline V gene encodes CDR1 LNHNV and CDR2 YYDKDF (reference sequence). Trimming removed 3 bases from V and 4 bases from J, with 13 bases in between.

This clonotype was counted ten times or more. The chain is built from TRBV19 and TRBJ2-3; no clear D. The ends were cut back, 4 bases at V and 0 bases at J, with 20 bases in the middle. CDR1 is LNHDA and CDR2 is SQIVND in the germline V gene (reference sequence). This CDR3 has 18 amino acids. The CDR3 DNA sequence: TGTGCCAGTAGTAAGGAGATTTTAGGTAGCACTAGCACAGATACGCAGTATTTT. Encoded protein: CASSKEILGSTSTDTQYF.

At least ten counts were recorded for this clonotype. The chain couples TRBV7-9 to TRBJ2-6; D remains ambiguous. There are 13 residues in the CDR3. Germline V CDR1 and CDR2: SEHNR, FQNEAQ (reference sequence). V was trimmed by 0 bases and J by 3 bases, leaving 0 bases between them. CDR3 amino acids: CASSLAGANVLTF. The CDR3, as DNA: TGTGCCAGCAGCTTAGCTGGGGCCAACGTCCTGACTTTC.